What follows describes a single T cell receptor (beta chain). The data were obtained in a study of blood T cell repertoires in COVID-19. About the study: Both acute and convalescent COVID-19 samples were obtained from the United States, Italy and Spain. T cells, B-cell-depleted T cells, or PBMCs provided the cDNA or gDNA that served as material.

Assay: immunoSEQ multiplex PCR; the TCRdb copy retains only in-frame clones and omits some. Of around 200,000 clones detected, around four fifths appear once; the ten largest clones hold 8% to 10%. The CDR3 is made up of 15 amino acids. Germline CDR1 SGDLS, CDR2 YYNGEE. V dropped 3 bases and J dropped 1 base, with 11 bases sitting between them. This chain connects TRBV9 to TRBJ2-1; D gene unclear. The source material was peripheral blood. The clonotype comes from a woman aged 45 to 65 with acute or convalescent COVID-19. CDR3 amino acids: CASSETWASYNEQFF. The CDR3 DNA is TGTGCCAGCAGCGAAACTTGGGCATCCTACAATGAGCAGTTCTTC.